This TCR beta chain emerged from a study of blood T cell repertoires in COVID-19. Background on the study: The analysed material was cDNA or gDNA that came from T cells, B-cell-depleted T cells, or PBMCs.

Profiled with immunoSEQ multiplex PCR; TCRdb holds only in-frame clones, not every one. The table lists approximately 360,000 clones, about four fifths of them singletons. The CDR3 extends over 15 amino acids. Germline loops: CDR1 MGHDK, CDR2 SYGVNS. The V end was cut by 1 base, the J end by 5 bases, with 13 bases between. The study counted Cohort 3 donors as recovered given two negative PCRs, clearance, or symptom resolution. The sample taken for sequencing was PBMCs or T cells enriched from blood (not recorded which). This TCR was sampled from a woman between 45 and 65 years old who had recovered from COVID-19. The chain uses TRBV25-1 and TRBJ2-3; D is perhaps TRBD1 (6 bases). The CDR3 sequence: CASSEFRGGLDTQYF. DNA of the CDR3: TGTGCCAGCAGTGAATTCAGGGGCGGTTTAGATACGCAGTATTTT.